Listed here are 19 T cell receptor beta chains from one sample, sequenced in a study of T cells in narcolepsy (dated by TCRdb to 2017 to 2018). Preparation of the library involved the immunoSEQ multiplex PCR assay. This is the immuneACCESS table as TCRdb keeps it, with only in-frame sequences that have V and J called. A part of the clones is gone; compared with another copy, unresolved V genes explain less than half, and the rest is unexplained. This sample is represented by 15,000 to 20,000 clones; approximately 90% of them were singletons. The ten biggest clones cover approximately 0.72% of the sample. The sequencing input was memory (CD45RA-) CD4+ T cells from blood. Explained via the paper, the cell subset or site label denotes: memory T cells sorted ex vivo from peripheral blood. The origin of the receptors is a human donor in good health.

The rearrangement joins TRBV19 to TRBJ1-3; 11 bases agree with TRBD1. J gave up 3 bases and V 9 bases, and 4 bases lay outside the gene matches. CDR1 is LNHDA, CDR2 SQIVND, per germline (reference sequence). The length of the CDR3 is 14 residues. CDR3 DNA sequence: TGTGCCAGCCGGGACAGGGGGATTGGAAACACCATATATTTT. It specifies CASRDRGIGNTIYF.

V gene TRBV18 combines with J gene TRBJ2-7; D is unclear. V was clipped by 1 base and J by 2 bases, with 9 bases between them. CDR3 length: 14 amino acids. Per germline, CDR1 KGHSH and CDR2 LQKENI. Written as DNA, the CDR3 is TGTGCCAGCTCACCACAGGCCGGCGCCTACGAGCAGTACTTC. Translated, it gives CASSPQAGAYEQYF.

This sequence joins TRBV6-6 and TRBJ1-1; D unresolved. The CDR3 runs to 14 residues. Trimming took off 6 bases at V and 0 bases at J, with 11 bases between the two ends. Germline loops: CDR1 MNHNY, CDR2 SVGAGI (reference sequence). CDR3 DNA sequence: TGTGCCAGCAGCCCCCTACTAATGAACACTGAAGCTTTCTTT. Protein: CASSPLLMNTEAFF.

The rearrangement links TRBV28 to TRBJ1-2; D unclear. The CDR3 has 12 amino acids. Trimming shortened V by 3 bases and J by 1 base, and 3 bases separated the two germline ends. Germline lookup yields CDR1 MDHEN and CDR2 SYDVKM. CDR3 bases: TGTGCCAGCAGTTTCCTTAACTATGGCTACACCTTC. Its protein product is CASSFLNYGYTF.

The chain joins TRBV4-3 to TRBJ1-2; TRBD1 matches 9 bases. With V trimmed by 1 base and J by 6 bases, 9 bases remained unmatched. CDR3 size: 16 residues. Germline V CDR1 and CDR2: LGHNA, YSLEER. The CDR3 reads CASSQGTHRGLNGYTF. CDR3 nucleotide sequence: TGCGCCAGCAGCCAAGGTACACACAGGGGGCTGAATGGCTACACCTTC.

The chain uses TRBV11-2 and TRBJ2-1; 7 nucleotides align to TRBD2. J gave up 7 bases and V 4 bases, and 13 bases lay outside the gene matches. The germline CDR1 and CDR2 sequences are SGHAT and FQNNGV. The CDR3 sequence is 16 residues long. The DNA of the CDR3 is TGTGCCAGCAGCTCCCGGTGGGGGAGGGCCGGAAATGAGCAGTTCTTC. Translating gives CASSSRWGRAGNEQFF.

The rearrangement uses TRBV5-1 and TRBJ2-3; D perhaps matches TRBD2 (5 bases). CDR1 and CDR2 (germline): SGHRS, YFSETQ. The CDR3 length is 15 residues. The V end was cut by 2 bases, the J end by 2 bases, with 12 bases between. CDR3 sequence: CASSLFGVSTDTQYF. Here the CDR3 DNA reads TGCGCCAGCAGCTTATTCGGGGTATCCACAGATACGCAGTATTTT.

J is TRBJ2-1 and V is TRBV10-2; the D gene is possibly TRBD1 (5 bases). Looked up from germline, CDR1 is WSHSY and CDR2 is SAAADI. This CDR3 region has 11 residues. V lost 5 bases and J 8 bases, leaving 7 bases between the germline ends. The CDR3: CASSRQYEQFF. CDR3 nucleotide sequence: TGCGCCAGCAGTCGACAGTATGAGCAGTTCTTC.

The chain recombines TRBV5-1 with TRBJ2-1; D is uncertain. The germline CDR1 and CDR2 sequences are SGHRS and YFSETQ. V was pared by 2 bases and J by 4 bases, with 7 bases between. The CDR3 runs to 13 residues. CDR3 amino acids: CASSFPIYNEQFF. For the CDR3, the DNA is TGCGCCAGCAGCTTCCCAATATACAATGAGCAGTTCTTC.

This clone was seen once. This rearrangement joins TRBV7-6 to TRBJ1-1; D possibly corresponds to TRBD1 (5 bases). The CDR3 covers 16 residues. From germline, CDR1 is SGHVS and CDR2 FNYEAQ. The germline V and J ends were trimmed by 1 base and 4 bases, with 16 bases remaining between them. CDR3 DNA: TGTGCCAGCAGCTTAGGTTCTGTCGTGGGGGGCACTGAAGCTTTCTTT. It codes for CASSLGSVVGGTEAFF.

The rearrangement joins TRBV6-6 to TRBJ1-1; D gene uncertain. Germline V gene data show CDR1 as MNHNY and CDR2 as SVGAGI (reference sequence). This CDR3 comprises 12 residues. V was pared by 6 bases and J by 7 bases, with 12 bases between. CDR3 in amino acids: CASSPSQVEAFF. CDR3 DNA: TGTGCCAGCAGCCCCTCTCAGGTTGAAGCTTTCTTT.

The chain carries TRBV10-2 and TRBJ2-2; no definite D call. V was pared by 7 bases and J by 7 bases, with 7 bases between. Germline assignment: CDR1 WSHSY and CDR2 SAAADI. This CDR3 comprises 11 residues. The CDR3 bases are TGCGCCAGCACAGTAGGCGGGGAGCTGTTTTTT. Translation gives CASTVGGELFF.

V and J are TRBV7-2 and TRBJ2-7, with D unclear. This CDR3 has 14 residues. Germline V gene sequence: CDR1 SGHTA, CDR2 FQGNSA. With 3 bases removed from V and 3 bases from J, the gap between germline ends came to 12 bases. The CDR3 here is CASSFGPEFYEQYF. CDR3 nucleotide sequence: TGTGCCAGCAGCTTTGGACCTGAATTCTACGAGCAGTACTTC.

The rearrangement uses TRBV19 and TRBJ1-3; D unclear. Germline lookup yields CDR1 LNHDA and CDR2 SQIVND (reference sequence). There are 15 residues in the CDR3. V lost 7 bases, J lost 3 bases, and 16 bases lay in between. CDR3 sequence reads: CASTKVPHYGNTIYF. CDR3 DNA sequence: TGTGCCAGTACGAAGGTTCCCCACTATGGAAACACCATATATTTT.

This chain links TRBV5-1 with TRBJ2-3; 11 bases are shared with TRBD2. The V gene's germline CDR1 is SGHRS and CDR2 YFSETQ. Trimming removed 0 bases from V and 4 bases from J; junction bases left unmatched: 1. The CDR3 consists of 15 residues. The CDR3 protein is CASSLVSGGADTQYF. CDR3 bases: TGCGCCAGCAGCTTGGTTAGCGGGGGGGCAGATACGCAGTATTTT.

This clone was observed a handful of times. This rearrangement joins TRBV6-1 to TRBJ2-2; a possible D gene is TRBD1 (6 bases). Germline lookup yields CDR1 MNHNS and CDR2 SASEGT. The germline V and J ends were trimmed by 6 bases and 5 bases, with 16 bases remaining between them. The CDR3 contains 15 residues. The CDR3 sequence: CASRISGDATGELFF. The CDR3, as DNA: TGTGCCAGCAGGATCTCAGGGGATGCGACCGGGGAGCTGTTTTTT.

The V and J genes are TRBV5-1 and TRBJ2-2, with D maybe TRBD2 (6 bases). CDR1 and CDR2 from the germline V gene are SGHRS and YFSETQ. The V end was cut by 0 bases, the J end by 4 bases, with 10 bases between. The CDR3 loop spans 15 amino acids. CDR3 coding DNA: TGCGCCAGCAGCTTGGCCGGGGGAACCACCGGGGAGCTGTTTTTT. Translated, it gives CASSLAGGTTGELFF.

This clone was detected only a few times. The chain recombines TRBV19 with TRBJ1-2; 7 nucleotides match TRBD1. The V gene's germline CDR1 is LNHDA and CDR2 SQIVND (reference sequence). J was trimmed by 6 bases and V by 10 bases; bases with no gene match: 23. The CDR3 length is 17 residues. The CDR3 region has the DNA TGTGCCACCGGAGAGGGGGAGGGGGCAAGGGGACGGGATGGCTACACCTTC. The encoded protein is CATGEGEGARGRDGYTF.

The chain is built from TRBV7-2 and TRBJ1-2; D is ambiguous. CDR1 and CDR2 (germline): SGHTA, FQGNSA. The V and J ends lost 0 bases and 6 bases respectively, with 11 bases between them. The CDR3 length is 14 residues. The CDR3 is CASSLAGQQHGYTF. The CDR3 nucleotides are TGTGCCAGCAGCTTAGCTGGGCAGCAACATGGCTACACCTTC.